These 2 T cell receptor beta chains were sequenced from one sample in a study of vaccination effects on CD4 cells after COVID-19. Sequencing was performed with immunoSEQ multiplex PCR; in TCRdb, only in-frame clones are kept and a portion is missing. The data hold under 35,000 clones, with just over 70% observed a single time. Expansion of antigen-specific CD4+ T cells with viral peptide pools was carried out by the ViraFEST assay before sequencing. After about 10 days in culture, the CD4+ T cells were isolated. Documented for the person is a PCR-confirmed SARS-CoV-2 infection occurring between March and December 2020. Antigens for these TCRs are unknown. This specimen consisted of CD4+ T cells from PBMCs cultured with a peptide pool, obtained before COVID-19 vaccination. These receptors came from a human donor who had a prior SARS-CoV-2 infection.

V usage is TRBV7-8 and J usage is TRBJ1-2; D gene unclear. Germline V gives CDR1 SGHVS, CDR2 FQNEAQ. This CDR3 has 14 residues. The V and J ends lost 1 base and 4 bases respectively, with 10 bases between them. The CDR3 reads CASSLGQDLYGYTF. The CDR3 DNA is TGTGCCAGCAGCTTAGGGCAGGACCTCTATGGCTACACCTTC. The variable domain in full, with the rest retrieved from reference TRBV7-8 and TRBJ1-2, is GAGVSQSPRYKVAKRGQDVALRCDPISGHVSLFWYQQALGQGPEFLTYFQNEAQLDKSGLPSDRFFAERPEGSVSTLKIQRTQQEDSAVYLCASSLGQDLYGYTFGSGTRLTVV.

The chain links TRBV7-2 to TRBJ2-4; D is perhaps TRBD2 (5 bases). This CDR3 has 17 amino acids. Trimming left V 5 bases short and J 3 bases short, with 20 bases between. Germline CDR1 and CDR2: SGHTA and FQGNSA. CDR3 sequence reads: CASSPPAAGRGKNIQYF. In nucleotides, the CDR3 is TGTGCCAGCAGCCCCCCCGCCGCGGGTCGGGGCAAAAACATTCAGTACTTC. The variable domain in full, completed from reference TRBV7-2 and TRBJ2-4, reads GAGVSQSPSNKVTEKGKDVELRCDPISGHTALYWYRQSLGQGLEFLIYFQGNSAPDKSGLPSDRFSAERTGGSVSTLTIQRTQQEDSAVYLCASSPPAAGRGKNIQYFGAGTRLSVL.